This T cell receptor beta chain is drawn from a study of T-cell reconstitution after alpha-beta-depleted transplantation in children. General study results and limits: Recipient T cells and thymic progenitors that survived gave rise to the high TCRbeta diversity observed at day 60 in some patients. The study reportedly traced alpha-beta T cells about two months after transplant to several hundred expanded graft clones. T-cell counts and diversity at one year post-transplant came mainly from newly produced T cells.

Preparation of the TCRbeta library involved a method that used unique molecular identifiers. One entry per CDR3 protein results from TCRdb running MiXCR on the PCR reads. The sample holds 550,000 to 600,000 distinct CDR3 sequences; under 25% are singletons and the top ten take less than 15%. Germline CDR1 and CDR2: SGHDT and YYEEEE. V was clipped by 2 bases and J by 9 bases, with 9 bases between them. This CDR3 contains 12 residues. This clonotype was counted a few times. Antigen unknown. The sequencing here drew on PBMCs, mostly from graft donor cells, taken 360 days after TCRalphabeta/CD19-depleted stem cell transplant. This clonotype was sampled from a boy under two years old who had a stem cell transplant for acute myeloid leukemia, so the T cells may come from the graft donor. The chain uses TRBV5-6 and TRBJ2-1, with a tentative D call TRBD2 (5 bases). CDR3 loop: CASSLTAAEQFF. CDR3 DNA: TGTGCCAGCAGCTTAACAGCGGCTGAGCAGTTCTTC.